This T cell receptor (beta chain) originates from a study of cytomegalovirus exposure and HLA in healthy donors. This clone has only a few counts. What it binds is unknown. Use of 60 Vbeta and 13 Jbeta primers characterized the PCR. Profiling relied on immunoSEQ multiplex PCR, and the TCRdb table lists in-frame clones only, not all of them. The sample shows about 99,000 clones, around 80% of them seen only once. Regarding the study as a whole: The only immune exposure information that was available was CMV serostatus. HLA alleles were associated with around 17,000 TCR beta sequences in a later analysis at 0.05 false discovery rate. Common viral pathogens seemed, in a later analysis, to connect with several of the most significant clusters. Several V segments, TRBV6-2 and TRBV6-3 among them, could not be told apart and were dropped.

V shed 6 bases and J 0 bases; nucleotides not matched to a gene: 6. Looked up from germline, CDR1 is LNHDA and CDR2 is SQIVND (reference sequence). The CDR3 loop spans 15 amino acids. The receptor was isolated from a woman in her late teens or twenties in good health and CMV-seropositive. Sample: PBMCs. This rearrangement joins TRBV19 to TRBJ2-7; 9 nucleotides match TRBD2. The CDR3 sequence is CASRGSGRSSYEQYF. CDR3 nucleotide sequence: TGTGCCAGTAGGGGCAGCGGGAGGTCCTCCTACGAGCAGTACTTC.